This T cell receptor beta chain comes out of a study of T cells after posttransplantation cyclophosphamide. TCRdb's table, derived via immunoSEQ multiplex PCR, lists solely in-frame clones and lacks some. The repertoire consists of 20,000 to 30,000 clones, none detected only once. Study-wide findings and caveats: Recipient CMV seropositivity and CMV reactivation strongly tracked TRB clonality. Donor-recipient repertoire similarity was low at 1-2 months, rising over year one. TRB overlap between skin or GI tissue T cells and blood was limited.

This clone was seen many times. No antigen is known for it. The material sequenced was PBMCs. The receptor was derived from a woman in her 50s in good health, CMV-negative, and a related stem cell transplant donor.

In DNA form, the CDR3 reads TGCGCCAGCAGCTATTACGAGCCCGGGACAGGCTACAATGAGCAGTTCTTC. This encodes CASSYYEPGTGYNEQFF. The chain carries TRBV5-1 and TRBJ2-1; 8 bases are shared with TRBD1. Trimming at V came to 3 bases and at J to 3 bases, leaving 11 bases not matched to a gene. CDR3 length: 17 residues. CDR1 is SGHRS and CDR2 is YFSETQ in the germline V gene. Drawing the rest from reference TRBV5-1 and TRBJ2-1, the complete variable domain is KAGVTQTPRYLIKTRGQQVTLSCSPISGHRSVSWYQQTPGQGLQFLFEYFSETQRNKGNFPGRFSGRQFSNSRSEMNVSTLELGDSALYLCASSYYEPGTGYNEQFFGPGTRLTVL.